These 30 T cell receptor beta chains came from one sample sequenced in a study of OX40 agonist ivuxolimab in advanced cancers. Profiling relied on immunoSEQ multiplex PCR, and the TCRdb table lists in-frame clones only, not all of them. The sample holds about 68,000 clones; 82% are singletons and the top ten take around 9.9%. This sample comprised CD4+ or CD8+ T cells sorted from blood, obtained in a trial of the OX40 agonist ivuxolimab. All receptors come from an adult with an advanced solid tumor such as melanoma, head and neck, liver or kidney cancer.

This chain joins TRBV30 and TRBJ1-1; a weak D match, TRBD1 (6 bases). This CDR3 has 15 residues. Trimming left V 3 bases short and J 4 bases short, with 18 bases between. Germline V gene sequence: CDR1 GTSNPN, CDR2 SVGIG (reference sequence). CDR3: CAWSRALGGGTEAFF. The CDR3, as DNA: TGTGCCTGGAGCCGAGCCCTGGGAGGGGGCACTGAAGCTTTCTTT.

The chain recombines TRBV5-1 with TRBJ2-3; a weak D match, TRBD2 (6 bases). There are 15 residues in the CDR3. V lost 3 bases, J lost 2 bases, and 13 bases lay in between. The germline V gene has CDR1 SGHRS and CDR2 YFSETQ. In nucleotides, the CDR3 is TGCGCCAGCAGCTCGACGGGGGAATCCACAGATACGCAGTATTTT. Translating gives CASSSTGESTDTQYF.

The chain is built from TRBV28 and TRBJ2-5; 7 nucleotides line up with TRBD1. Germline assignment: CDR1 MDHEN and CDR2 SYDVKM. The CDR3 has 14 residues. J lost 5 bases, V lost 5 bases, and 8 bases had no gene match. The CDR3 coding sequence is TGTGCCAGCAGTACCTACAGGGGAAGGGAGACCCAGTACTTC. This gives the protein CASSTYRGRETQYF.

This chain links TRBV5-1 with TRBJ1-1; D perhaps matches TRBD1 (5 bases). V was trimmed by 7 bases and J by 1 base, leaving 11 bases between them. The CDR3 consists of 13 residues. Germline-derived CDR1 and CDR2 are SGHRS and YFSETQ. DNA for the CDR3: TGCGCCAGCGGATCCGGACAGAACACTGAAGCTTTCTTT. This encodes CASGSGQNTEAFF.

This clone was counted a single time. The genes are TRBV7-3 and TRBJ2-3; D remains ambiguous. The V gene lost 2 bases and the J gene lost 4 bases, with 4 bases spanning the gap. The CDR3 loop spans 12 amino acids. Germline V CDR1 and CDR2: SGHTA, FQGTGA. The CDR3 nucleotides read TGTGCCAGCAGCTTAGCAGCAGATACGCAGTATTTT. The encoded protein is CASSLAADTQYF.

The chain carries TRBV23-1 and TRBJ2-1; D is uncertain. TRBV23-1 is an open reading frame whose function is uncertain. The ends were cut back, 2 bases at V and 8 bases at J, with 1 base in the middle. The CDR3 runs 10 residues. CDR3 protein: CASSQDEQFF. In DNA, the CDR3 is TGCGCCAGCAGTCAAGATGAGCAGTTCTTC.

This chain links TRBV21-1 with TRBJ1-5; TRBD1, the table's D call, lacks a check against the DNA. TRBV21-1 is annotated as a pseudogene. The CDR3 runs to 15 residues. This CDR3 is CASSKGRGSNQPQHF. The CDR3 DNA reads as TGTGCCAGCAGCAAAGGCAGGGGGAGCAATCAGCCCCAGCATTTT.

V and J are TRBV14 and TRBJ1-2; 9 bases line up with TRBD1. The junction had 12 bases not matched to a gene; V was cut back by 5 bases and J by 2 bases. Germline CDR1 reads SGHDN; CDR2 reads FVKESK. CDR3 length: 17 residues. CDR3 sequence: CASSVRDRASPNYGYTF. The CDR3 DNA reads TGTGCCAGCAGCGTCCGGGACAGGGCATCGCCCAACTATGGCTACACCTTC.

With respect to this clone: The junction does not match germline at one end; this may be a read error. The same CDR3 can be traced to other DNA sequences in this sample. The chain carries TRBV5-4 and TRBJ2-5; D possibly corresponds to TRBD2 (5 bases). CDR3 length: 15 amino acids. CDR1 and CDR2 from the germline V gene are SGHNT and YYREEE (reference sequence). The CDR3 sequence: CASSLAGTHGETQYF. The CDR3, as DNA: TGTGCCAGCAGCTTGGCGGGAACTCACGGGGAGACCCAATACTTC.

The chain employs TRBV14 and TRBJ2-5, with D maybe TRBD2 (5 bases). V gave up 0 bases and J gave up 5 bases, with 13 bases separating them. The CDR3 covers 15 residues. Germline lookup yields CDR1 SGHDN and CDR2 FVKESK. The chain's CDR3 is CASSQDWAGQETQYF. Written as DNA, the CDR3 is TGTGCCAGCAGCCAAGATTGGGCGGGTCAGGAGACCCAGTACTTC. The full variable domain, in which reference TRBV14 and TRBJ2-5 provide the parts outside the CDR3, is EAGVTQFPSHSVIEKGQTVTLRCDPISGHDNLYWYRRVMGKEIKFLLHFVKESKQDESGMPNNRFLAERTGGTYSTLKVQPAELEDSGVYFCASSQDWAGQETQYFGPGTRLLVL.

The V gene is TRBV10-3, the J gene TRBJ1-4, with 9 positions matching TRBD1. The CDR3 loop spans 15 amino acids. Losses at the gene ends were 2 bases for V and 4 bases for J; bases not matched to a gene: 2. The germline V gene has CDR1 ENHRY and CDR2 SYGVKD. CDR3 in amino acids: CAISERGQGNEKLFF. The CDR3 bases are TGTGCCATCAGTGAGAGGGGACAGGGTAATGAAAAACTGTTTTTT.

This chain connects TRBV4-3 to TRBJ2-3, with 9 bases aligning to TRBD2. The CDR3 has 17 amino acids. The germline CDR1 and CDR2 sequences are LGHNA and YSLEER. V gave up 4 bases and J gave up 0 bases; unmatched junction bases: 8. The CDR3 reads CASSREAGGPSTDTQYF. For the CDR3, the DNA is TGCGCCAGCAGCCGAGAAGCGGGAGGTCCTAGCACAGATACGCAGTATTTT.

The chain couples TRBV28 to TRBJ1-6, with D perhaps TRBD1 (6 bases). The CDR3 runs 13 residues. Germline V gives CDR1 MDHEN, CDR2 SYDVKM. V was clipped by 8 bases and J by 7 bases, with 12 bases between them. In DNA, the CDR3 is TGTGCCAGCGGGGGGGCCGACAATTCACCCCTCCACTTT. Translation: CASGGADNSPLHF.

The V and J genes are TRBV28 and TRBJ2-3; 7 bases fit TRBD1. Losses at the gene ends were 5 bases for V and 6 bases for J; bases not matched to a gene: 8. The CDR3 is made up of 14 amino acids. Germline assignment: CDR1 MDHEN and CDR2 SYDVKM. The CDR3 reads CASSPDRVGDTQYF. The CDR3 nucleotides are TGTGCCAGCAGTCCCGACAGGGTAGGCGATACGCAGTATTTT.

The V gene is TRBV19, the J gene TRBJ2-1; D perhaps matches TRBD2 (5 bases). V lost 3 bases to trimming and J lost 5 bases, with 11 bases between them. CDR1 and CDR2 (germline): LNHDA, SQIVND (reference sequence). This CDR3 region has 14 residues. DNA of the CDR3: TGTGCCAGTAGTATCTTCACGGGGAACAATGAGCAGTTCTTC. Amino acids: CASSIFTGNNEQFF.

The rearrangement uses TRBV19 and TRBJ2-2; 11 bases match TRBD2. V shed 10 bases, J shed 3 bases, and the junction held 7 bases outside the gene matches. The germline V gene encodes CDR1 LNHDA and CDR2 SQIVND (reference sequence). This CDR3 is built from 15 residues. The chain's CDR3 is CATLAGGKDTGELFF. CDR3 bases: TGTGCCACCCTAGCGGGGGGCAAGGACACCGGGGAGCTGTTTTTT. Based on the CDR3 plus reference TRBV19 and TRBJ2-2, the full variable domain is DGGITQSPKYLFRKEGQNVTLSCEQNLNHDAMYWYRQDPGQGLRLIYYSQIVNDFQKGDIAEGYSVSREKKESFPLTVTSAQKNPTAFYLCATLAGGKDTGELFFGEGSRLTVL.

This clone was recorded many times. The chain employs TRBV5-1 and TRBJ2-7, with D perhaps matching TRBD1 or TRBD2 (5 bases each). This CDR3 spans 15 amino acids. Germline CDR1 and CDR2: SGHRS and YFSETQ. V was shortened by 4 bases and J by 0 bases, with 14 bases between the two germline ends. The CDR3 spells CASSHGPGSSYEQYV. CDR3 coding DNA: TGCGCCAGCAGCCACGGGCCAGGGAGCTCCTACGAGCAGTACGTC.

The rearrangement links TRBV5-1 to TRBJ2-2; 9 bases fit TRBD2. The CDR3 has 15 residues. J was trimmed by 6 bases and V by 2 bases; bases with no gene match: 5. Germline V gene lookup returns CDR1 SGHRS and CDR2 YFSETQ. DNA of the CDR3: TGCGCCAGCAGCTTTCTAGCGGGATTTGCCGGGGAGCTGTTTTTT. Its protein product is CASSFLAGFAGELFF.

The V call is TRBV5-4, the J call TRBJ1-2; no clear D. V dropped 0 bases and J dropped 0 bases, with 9 bases sitting between them. There are 15 residues in the CDR3. Germline assignment: CDR1 SGHNT and CDR2 YYREEE (reference sequence). In nucleotides, the CDR3 is TGTGCCAGCAGCTTGGAACGGGGAGCTAACTATGGCTACACCTTC. This translates into CASSLERGANYGYTF.

The J gene is TRBJ2-1, the V gene TRBV2; TRBD2 aligns across 10 bases. The V segment lost 1 base and the J segment 10 bases; nucleotides outside the gene matches: 10. The CDR3 spans 16 residues. Germline CDR1 and CDR2: SNHLY and FYNNEI. DNA of the CDR3: TGTGCCAGCAGTGAAGATGGGAGCGGGGGGGCAGGAGAGCAGTTCTTC. Protein sequence: CASSEDGSGGAGEQFF.

The chain carries TRBV19 and TRBJ1-6, with D possibly matching TRBD1 (6 bases). Germline values: CDR1 LNHDA, CDR2 SQIVND (reference sequence). CDR3 length equals 16 residues. With 4 bases removed from V and 2 bases from J, the gap between germline ends came to 12 bases. CDR3 DNA sequence: TGTGCCAGTAGTAGACAGGACCTCGCCTATAATTCACCCCTCCACTTT. Its protein product is CASSRQDLAYNSPLHF. The full variable domain, completed using reference TRBV19 and TRBJ1-6, is DGGITQSPKYLFRKEGQNVTLSCEQNLNHDAMYWYRQDPGQGLRLIYYSQIVNDFQKGDIAEGYSVSREKKESFPLTVTSAQKNPTAFYLCASSRQDLAYNSPLHFGNGTRLTVT.

The V call is TRBV5-1, the J call TRBJ1-3; TRBD1 might be the D (5 bases). The CDR3 is 16 amino acids. V was pared by 4 bases and J by 5 bases, with 19 bases between. Germline V lookup: CDR1 SGHRS, CDR2 YFSETQ. CDR3 residues: CASSQTAAAGRNTIYF. The CDR3 DNA reads as TGCGCCAGCAGCCAGACAGCGGCGGCAGGTAGAAACACCATATATTTT. The variable domain in full, completed from reference TRBV5-1 and TRBJ1-3, reads KAGVTQTPRYLIKTRGQQVTLSCSPISGHRSVSWYQQTPGQGLQFLFEYFSETQRNKGNFPGRFSGRQFSNSRSEMNVSTLELGDSALYLCASSQTAAAGRNTIYFGEGSWLTVV.

The V and J genes are TRBV19 and TRBJ1-1; D may be TRBD1 (6 bases). This CDR3 comprises 16 residues. The V end lost 5 bases, the J end lost 1 base, and 17 bases lay between the germline ends. Germline values: CDR1 LNHDA, CDR2 SQIVND (reference sequence). CDR3 in amino acids: CASSPGAGARNTEAFF. The CDR3 nucleotides are TGTGCCAGTAGTCCCGGGGCAGGGGCCAGGAACACTGAAGCTTTCTTT.

This clone was seen only a few times. The chain employs TRBV5-1 and TRBJ2-1; possibly TRBD2 for D (6 bases). The V gene lost 6 bases and the J gene lost 0 bases, with 16 bases spanning the gap. Germline values: CDR1 SGHRS, CDR2 YFSETQ. CDR3 size: 16 residues. Here the CDR3 DNA reads TGCGCCAGCAAACTTTCTCTAGCGTCCTCCTACAATGAGCAGTTCTTC. Translating gives CASKLSLASSYNEQFF.

The V call is TRBV5-1, the J call TRBJ2-5; the D is unclear. This CDR3 has 13 residues. The V end lost 0 bases, the J end lost 7 bases, and 10 bases lay between the germline ends. Looked up from germline, CDR1 is SGHRS and CDR2 is YFSETQ. CDR3 in amino acids: CASSLEEHGTQYF. As DNA, the CDR3 is TGCGCCAGCAGCTTGGAGGAACACGGGACCCAGTACTTC.

This clone was seen a single time. The chain uses TRBV20-1 and TRBJ2-1; 7 bases map to TRBD2. This CDR3 contains 10 residues. CDR1 is DFQATT, CDR2 SNEGSKA, per germline (reference sequence). The trim removed 1 base at V and 12 bases at J, leaving 0 bases unmatched. The CDR3 DNA is TGCAGTGCTAGAGCGGGGGGGCAGTTCTTC. It yields the protein CSARAGGQFF.

This chain uses TRBV6-6 with TRBJ2-1; 7 positions agree with TRBD1. V was clipped by 7 bases and J by 3 bases; unmatched bases: 6. Per the germline V gene, CDR1 is MNHNY and CDR2 is SVGAGI (reference sequence). The CDR3 consists of 14 residues. CDR3 amino acids: CASIRGGSYNEQFF. The DNA for the CDR3 is TGTGCCAGCATACGAGGGGGCAGCTACAATGAGCAGTTCTTC.

DNA of the CDR3: TGCGCCACCTCTCGGCCAGCGGGAGGCACAGATACGCAGTATTTT. Translating it yields CATSRPAGGTDTQYF. The chain employs TRBV5-1 and TRBJ2-3; TRBD2 matches 8 bases. Germline assignment: CDR1 SGHRS and CDR2 YFSETQ. The junction had 10 bases not matched to a gene; V was cut back by 9 bases and J by 1 base. The CDR3 runs to 15 residues.

DNA of the CDR3: TGTGCCAGCAGCTCAACGGGACTAGCGGGGGAAGATACGCAGTATTTT. Amino acid sequence: CASSSTGLAGEDTQYF. The V call is TRBV5-6, the J call TRBJ2-3; 14 bases map to TRBD2. CDR1 SGHDT and CDR2 YYEEEE come from the germline V gene. After removal of 3 bases from V and 5 bases from J, the junction contained 5 bases not matched to a gene. The CDR3 covers 16 residues.

The chain is built from TRBV18 and TRBJ2-3; TRBD1 matches 7 bases. Losses at the gene ends were 3 bases for V and 4 bases for J; bases not matched to a gene: 7. The CDR3 is 15 amino acids. CDR1 is KGHSH and CDR2 is LQKENI in the germline V gene. CDR3 nucleotide sequence: TGTGCCAGCTCACCCCGGAGCCAGGGGGCAGATACGCAGTATTTT. Encoded protein: CASSPRSQGADTQYF.